This T cell receptor (beta chain) was identified during a study of blood T cell repertoires in COVID-19. Whole-study context: Samples came from the United States, Italy and Spain, spanning acute and convalescent COVID-19.

Trimming removed 9 bases at V and 0 bases at J, with 15 bases between. This CDR3 is built from 15 residues. Germline CDR1 ENHRY, CDR2 SYGVKD. In the authors' methods: Nucleated cell number was recorded as an estimate derived from reference gene primer amplification. Only in-frame clones appear in the TCRdb table, and some are missing; sequencing was by immunoSEQ multiplex PCR. V, J and clone size are taken as reported in that table, and D and trimming were inferred from the DNA itself. The data hold some 270,000 clones, with approximately 85% observed a single time. The sample consisted of peripheral blood. The receptor was derived from a human donor with COVID-19, enrolled during active disease. The donor label of this sample is uncertain. J is TRBJ1-3 and V is TRBV10-3, with D maybe TRBD1 (5 bases). The CDR3 reads CAIRSGGDSGNTIYF. The DNA of the CDR3 is TGTGCCATAAGGTCTGGGGGGGACTCTGGAAACACCATATATTTT.